One T cell receptor beta chain is described in this entry. This sample is part of a study of blood T cell repertoires in COVID-19. Study information: T cells, B-cell-depleted T cells, or PBMCs supplied cDNA or gDNA.

The germline V and J ends were trimmed by 0 bases and 0 bases, with 6 bases remaining between them. The germline CDR1 and CDR2 sequences are SGDLS and YYNGEE. The CDR3 has 15 residues. The protocol was immunoSEQ multiplex PCR, while the TCRdb copy is restricted to in-frame clones and leaves out a portion. Among under 250,000 clones listed, 80% to 95% were seen once. The clonotype was recovered from a man in his 60s with COVID-19, enrolled during active disease. The chain employs TRBV9 and TRBJ1-4; D gene unclear. The material sequenced was peripheral blood. The CDR3 here is CASSVEAATNEKLFF. The CDR3 bases are TGTGCCAGCAGCGTAGAAGCTGCAACTAATGAAAAACTGTTTTTT. The complete variable domain, with remaining parts taken from reference TRBV9 and TRBJ1-4, reads DSGVTQTPKHLITATGQRVTLRCSPRSGDLSVYWYQQSLDQGLQFLIQYYNGEERAKGNILERFSAQQFPDLHSELNLSSLELGDSALYFCASSVEAATNEKLFFGSGTQLSVL.